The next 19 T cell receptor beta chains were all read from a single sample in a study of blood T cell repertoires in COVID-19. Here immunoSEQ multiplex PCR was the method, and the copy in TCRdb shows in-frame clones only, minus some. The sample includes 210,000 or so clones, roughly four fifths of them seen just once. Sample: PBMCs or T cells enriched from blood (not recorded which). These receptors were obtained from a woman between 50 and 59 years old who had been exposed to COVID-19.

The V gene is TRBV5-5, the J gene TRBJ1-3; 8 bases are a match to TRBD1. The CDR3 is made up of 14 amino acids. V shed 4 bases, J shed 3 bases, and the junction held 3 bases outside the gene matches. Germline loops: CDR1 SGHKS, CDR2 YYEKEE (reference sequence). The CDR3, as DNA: TGTGCCAGCAGCACAGGGGGAAGTGGAAACACCATATATTTT. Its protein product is CASSTGGSGNTIYF. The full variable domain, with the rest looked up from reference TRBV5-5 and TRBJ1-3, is DAGVTQSPTHLIKTRGQQVTLRCSPISGHKSVSWYQQVLGQGPQFIFQYYEKEERGRGNFPDRFSARQFPNYSSELNVNALLLGDSALYLCASSTGGSGNTIYFGEGSWLTVV.

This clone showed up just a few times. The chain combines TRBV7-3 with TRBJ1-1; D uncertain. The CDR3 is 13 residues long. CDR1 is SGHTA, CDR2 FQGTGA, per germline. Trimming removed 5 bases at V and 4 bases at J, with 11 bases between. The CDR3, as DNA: TGTGCCAGCAGCGTATCTCGGGGCACTGAAGCTTTCTTT. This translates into CASSVSRGTEAFF.

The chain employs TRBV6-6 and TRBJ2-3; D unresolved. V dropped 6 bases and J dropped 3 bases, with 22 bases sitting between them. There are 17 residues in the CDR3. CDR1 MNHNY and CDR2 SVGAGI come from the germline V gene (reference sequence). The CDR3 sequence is CASSRTTVGPKTDTQYF. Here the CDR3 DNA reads TGTGCCAGCAGCCGAACCACGGTGGGCCCGAAGACAGATACGCAGTATTTT.

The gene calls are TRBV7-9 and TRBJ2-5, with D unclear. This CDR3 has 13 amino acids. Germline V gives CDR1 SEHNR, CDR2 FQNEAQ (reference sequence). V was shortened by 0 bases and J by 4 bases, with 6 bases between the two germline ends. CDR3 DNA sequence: TGTGCCAGCAGCTTAGCCCAATCAGAGACCCAGTACTTC. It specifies CASSLAQSETQYF.

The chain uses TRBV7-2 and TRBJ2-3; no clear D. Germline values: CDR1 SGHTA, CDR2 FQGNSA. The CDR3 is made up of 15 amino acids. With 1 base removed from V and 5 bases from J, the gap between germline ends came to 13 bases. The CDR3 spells CASSLDRTGGDTQYF. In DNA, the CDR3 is TGTGCCAGCAGCTTAGATCGAACCGGCGGAGATACGCAGTATTTT.

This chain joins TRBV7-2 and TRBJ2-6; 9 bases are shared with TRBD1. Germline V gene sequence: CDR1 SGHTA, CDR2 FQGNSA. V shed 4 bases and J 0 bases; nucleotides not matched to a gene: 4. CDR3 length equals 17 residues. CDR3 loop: CASSWGQGLSGANVLTF. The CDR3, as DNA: TGTGCCAGCAGCTGGGGACAGGGTCTCTCTGGGGCCAACGTCCTGACTTTC.

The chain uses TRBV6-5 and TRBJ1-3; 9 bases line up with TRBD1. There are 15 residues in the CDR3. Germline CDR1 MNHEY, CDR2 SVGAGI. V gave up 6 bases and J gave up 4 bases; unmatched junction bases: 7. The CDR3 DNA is TGTGCCAGCAGCCCGGACAGGGGACGAGGAAACACCATATATTTT. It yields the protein CASSPDRGRGNTIYF.

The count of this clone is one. The CDR3 bases are TGTGCCAGCAGCTACTCCGGGACAGGGTACCACAATGAGCAGTTCTTC. This gives the protein CASSYSGTGYHNEQFF. J is TRBJ2-1 and V is TRBV5-4, with 9 nucleotides matching TRBD1. Germline V gives CDR1 SGHNT, CDR2 YYREEE (reference sequence). The CDR3 runs 16 residues. After removal of 3 bases from V and 5 bases from J, the junction contained 9 bases not matched to a gene.

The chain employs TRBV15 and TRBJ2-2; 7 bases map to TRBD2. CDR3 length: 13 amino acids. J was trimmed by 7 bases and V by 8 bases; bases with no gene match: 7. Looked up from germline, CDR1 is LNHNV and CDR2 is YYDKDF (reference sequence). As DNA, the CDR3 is TGTGCCACCGGACTAGATCGCGGCGGGGAGCTGTTTTTT. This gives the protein CATGLDRGGELFF.

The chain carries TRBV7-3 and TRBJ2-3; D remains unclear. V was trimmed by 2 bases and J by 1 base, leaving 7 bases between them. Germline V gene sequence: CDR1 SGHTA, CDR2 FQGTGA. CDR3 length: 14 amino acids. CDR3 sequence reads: CASSLRGGTDTQYF. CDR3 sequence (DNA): TGTGCCAGCAGCTTACGAGGCGGCACAGATACGCAGTATTTT.

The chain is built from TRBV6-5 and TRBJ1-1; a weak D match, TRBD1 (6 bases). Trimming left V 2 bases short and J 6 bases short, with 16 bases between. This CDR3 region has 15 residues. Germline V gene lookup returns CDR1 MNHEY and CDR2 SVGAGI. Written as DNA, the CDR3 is TGTGCCAGCAGTTACCCTGGACAGAACGGCGCTGAAGCTTTCTTT. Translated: CASSYPGQNGAEAFF.

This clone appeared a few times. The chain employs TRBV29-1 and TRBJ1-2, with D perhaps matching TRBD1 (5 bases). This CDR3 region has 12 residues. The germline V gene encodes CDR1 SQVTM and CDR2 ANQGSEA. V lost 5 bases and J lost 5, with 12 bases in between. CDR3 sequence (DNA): TGCAGCGTTCTCCCAGGGACTTATGGCTACACCTTC. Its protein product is CSVLPGTYGYTF.

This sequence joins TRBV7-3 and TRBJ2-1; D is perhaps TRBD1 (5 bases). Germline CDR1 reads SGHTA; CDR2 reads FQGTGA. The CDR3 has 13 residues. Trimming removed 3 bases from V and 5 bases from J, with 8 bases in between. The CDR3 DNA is TGTGCCAGCAGCTTCGGACACCACAATGAGCAGTTCTTC. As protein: CASSFGHHNEQFF.

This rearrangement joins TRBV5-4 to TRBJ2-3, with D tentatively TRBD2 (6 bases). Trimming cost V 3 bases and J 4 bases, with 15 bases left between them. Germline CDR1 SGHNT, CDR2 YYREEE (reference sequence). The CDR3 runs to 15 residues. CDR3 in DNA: TGTGCCAGCAGCTCCCTGGAGGGCTCGGCAGATACGCAGTATTTT. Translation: CASSSLEGSADTQYF.

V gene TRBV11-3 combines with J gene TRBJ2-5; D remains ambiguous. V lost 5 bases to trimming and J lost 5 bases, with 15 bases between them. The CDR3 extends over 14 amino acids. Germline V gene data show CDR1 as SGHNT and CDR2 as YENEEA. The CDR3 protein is CASSAPAERETQYF. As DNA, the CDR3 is TGTGCCAGCAGCGCCCCCGCGGAGAGGGAGACCCAGTACTTC.

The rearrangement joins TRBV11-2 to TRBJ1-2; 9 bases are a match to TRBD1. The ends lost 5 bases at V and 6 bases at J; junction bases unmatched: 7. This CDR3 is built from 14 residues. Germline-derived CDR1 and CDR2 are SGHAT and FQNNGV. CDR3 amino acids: CASSPLDRGNGYTF. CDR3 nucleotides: TGTGCCAGCAGCCCTTTAGACAGGGGGAATGGCTACACCTTC.

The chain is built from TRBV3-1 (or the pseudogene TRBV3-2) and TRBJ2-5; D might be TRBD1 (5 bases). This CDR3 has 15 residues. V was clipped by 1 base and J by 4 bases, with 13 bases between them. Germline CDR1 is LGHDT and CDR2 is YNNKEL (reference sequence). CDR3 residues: CASSQVRGPAETQYF. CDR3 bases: TGTGCCAGCAGCCAAGTAAGGGGTCCAGCAGAGACCCAGTACTTC.

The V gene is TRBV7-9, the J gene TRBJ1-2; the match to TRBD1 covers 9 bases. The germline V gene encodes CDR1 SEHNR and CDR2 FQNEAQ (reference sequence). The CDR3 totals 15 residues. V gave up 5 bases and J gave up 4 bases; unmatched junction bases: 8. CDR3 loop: CASSPWTGEGYGYTF. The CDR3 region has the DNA TGTGCCAGCAGCCCCTGGACAGGGGAGGGCTATGGCTACACCTTC.

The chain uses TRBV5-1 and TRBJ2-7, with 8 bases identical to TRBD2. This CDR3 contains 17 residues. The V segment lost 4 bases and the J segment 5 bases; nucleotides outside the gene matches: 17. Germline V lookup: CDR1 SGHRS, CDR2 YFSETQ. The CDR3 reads CASSQQTGTSLFHEQYF. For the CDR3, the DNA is TGCGCCAGCAGCCAGCAAACCGGGACTAGTCTCTTCCACGAGCAGTACTTC.